A single sample is the source of the 9 T cell receptor beta chains below, sequenced in a study of shared clonotypes between healthy human individuals. Libraries were prepared by immunoSEQ multiplex PCR; TCRdb keeps only in-frame clonotypes and omits some of them. The sample includes over a million clones, 95% to 97% of them seen just once. The sample comprised naive CD4+ T cells sorted from blood. Indicated subset: CD45RA+ positively selected. The receptors originated from a man between 25 and 39 years old in good health.

This chain's CDR3 is CASTNGLAGVGISPRWFF. CDR3 DNA sequence: TGTGCCAGCACCAATGGACTAGCGGGAGTTGGTATTTCCCCAAGGTGGTTCTTC. This chain joins TRBV28 and TRBJ2-1; 13 bases match TRBD2. The CDR3 runs to 18 residues. J lost 15 bases, V lost 7 bases, and 24 bases had no gene match. Germline lookup yields CDR1 MDHEN and CDR2 SYDVKM.

The chain carries TRBV5-4 and TRBJ2-5, with D unresolved. V was trimmed by 1 base and J by 5 bases, leaving 9 bases between them. CDR1 and CDR2 (germline): SGHNT, YYREEE (reference sequence). The CDR3 loop spans 13 amino acids. The CDR3 nucleotides read TGTGCCAGCAGCTTGTCGAGTGGGGAGACCCAGTACTTC. It encodes CASSLSSGETQYF.

The rearrangement uses TRBV5-4 and TRBJ2-7; TRBD2 matches at 8 bases. Germline-derived CDR1 and CDR2 are SGHNT and YYREEE (reference sequence). V shed 2 bases and J 6 bases; nucleotides not matched to a gene: 4. The CDR3 covers 13 residues. DNA of the CDR3: TGTGCCAGCAGCTTAGCGGGAGCGGCCGAGCAGTACTTC. This encodes CASSLAGAAEQYF.

V usage is TRBV5-1 and J usage is TRBJ2-7, with a weak D call TRBD2 (5 bases). The V gene lost 0 bases and the J gene lost 6 bases, with 13 bases spanning the gap. Germline lookup yields CDR1 SGHRS and CDR2 YFSETQ. The CDR3 runs to 14 residues. The DNA of the CDR3 is TGCGCCAGCAGCTTGGAGCCCGGAGGCGCCGAGCAGTACTTC. Translating gives CASSLEPGGAEQYF.

The chain combines TRBV4-3 with TRBJ2-3, with 8 bases that match TRBD2. CDR1 is LGHNA and CDR2 is YSLEER in the germline V gene. The CDR3 runs 15 residues. V lost 6 bases, J lost 2 bases, and 7 bases stayed unmatched. Here the CDR3 DNA reads TGCGCCAGCAGTCGTAGCGGGGTGACCACAGATACGCAGTATTTT. Translating gives CASSRSGVTTDTQYF.

The chain combines TRBV19 with TRBJ2-7; tentatively, D is TRBD1 (6 bases). The CDR3 is 13 residues long. Germline assignment: CDR1 LNHDA and CDR2 SQIVND (reference sequence). Trimming pared 3 bases from V and 4 bases from J, leaving 10 bases between. The chain's CDR3 is CASSMITGYEQYF. CDR3 sequence (DNA): TGTGCCAGTAGTATGATTACAGGGTACGAGCAGTACTTC.

The chain uses TRBV5-4 and TRBJ2-7; 9 bases map to TRBD1. Per germline, CDR1 SGHNT and CDR2 YYREEE (reference sequence). The CDR3 sequence is 15 residues long. After removal of 7 bases from V and 0 bases from J, the junction contained 8 bases not matched to a gene. The CDR3 region has the DNA TGTGCCAGCGGAACCGGGACAGGGAGCTCCTACGAGCAGTACTTC. Translated, it gives CASGTGTGSSYEQYF.

This chain joins TRBV18 and TRBJ2-1, with D perhaps TRBD2 (6 bases). V lost 3 bases, J lost 4 bases, and 13 bases lay in between. CDR1 and CDR2 from the germline V gene are KGHSH and LQKENI. This CDR3 contains 15 residues. CDR3 amino acids: CASSPRVAVYNEQFF. The DNA for the CDR3 is TGTGCCAGCTCACCCCGAGTAGCGGTTTACAATGAGCAGTTCTTC.

V usage is TRBV19 and J usage is TRBJ2-1; 7 nucleotides line up with TRBD2. Losses at the gene ends were 3 bases for V and 4 bases for J; bases not matched to a gene: 6. Germline V lookup: CDR1 LNHDA, CDR2 SQIVND (reference sequence). This CDR3 is 15 amino acids long. The CDR3 region is CASSIWSGTYNEQFF. In nucleotides, the CDR3 is TGTGCCAGTAGTATCTGGAGCGGGACTTACAATGAGCAGTTCTTC. Together with reference TRBV19 and TRBJ2-1, the CDR3 gives the full variable domain: DGGITQSPKYLFRKEGQNVTLSCEQNLNHDAMYWYRQDPGQGLRLIYYSQIVNDFQKGDIAEGYSVSREKKESFPLTVTSAQKNPTAFYLCASSIWSGTYNEQFFGPGTRLTVL.